The 25 T cell receptor beta chains listed next were all sequenced from one sample in a study of OX40 agonist ivuxolimab in advanced cancers. The method was the immunoSEQ multiplex PCR assay. Held by TCRdb, this immuneACCESS table contains in-frame sequences only and omits some clones. Under half of the omission traces to an unresolved V gene where checked; the cause of the rest is unknown. Recorded for this sample are tens of thousands of clones; 90% of them occurred a single time. Roughly 0.38% of the sample comes from the top ten. This specimen consisted of CD4+ or CD8+ T cells sorted from blood, obtained in a trial of the OX40 agonist ivuxolimab. The receptor source for this set is an adult with an advanced solid tumor such as melanoma, head and neck, liver or kidney cancer.

The V and J genes are TRBV19 and TRBJ2-5; 11 nucleotides match TRBD1. The CDR3 totals 18 residues. CDR1 and CDR2 from the germline V gene are LNHDA and SQIVND (reference sequence). V lost 5 bases, J lost 5 bases, and 16 bases stayed unmatched. CDR3 nucleotides: TGTGCCAGTAGTTCCTCGCTCGGGGGGACAGGGGGGATTGAGACCCAGTACTTC. Translation: CASSSSLGGTGGIETQYF.

The genes are TRBV5-4 and TRBJ2-1, with TRBD2 matching over 8 bases. CDR1 is SGHNT and CDR2 is YYREEE in the germline V gene (reference sequence). The CDR3 contains 15 residues. V lost 1 base and J lost 5; bases outside the gene matches: 5. CDR3: CASSLFKLADNEQFF. CDR3 in DNA: TGTGCCAGCAGCTTGTTTAAACTAGCGGACAATGAGCAGTTCTTC.

The chain carries TRBV28 and TRBJ2-1, with 14 bases that match TRBD2. Germline V CDR1 and CDR2: MDHEN, SYDVKM. V lost 3 bases and J lost 7; bases outside the gene matches: 5. The CDR3 has 16 residues. The CDR3: CASSLGTSGGNNEQFF. CDR3 bases: TGTGCCAGCAGTTTGGGGACTAGCGGGGGTAATAATGAGCAGTTCTTC.

There are a few counts of this clone. The V call is TRBV19, the J call TRBJ1-6; no definite D call. V dropped 7 bases and J dropped 0 bases, with 19 bases sitting between them. Germline V gives CDR1 LNHDA, CDR2 SQIVND (reference sequence). The CDR3 is made up of 18 amino acids. CDR3 DNA sequence: TGTGCCAGTACCGAGAGGCCAGTAGGGAGCTCCTATAATTCACCCCTCCACTTT. It codes for CASTERPVGSSYNSPLHF.

The V and J genes are TRBV18 and TRBJ1-5, with TRBD1 matching 7 bases. Trimming removed 2 bases from V and 4 bases from J; junction bases left unmatched: 11. The CDR3 consists of 17 residues. Per the germline V gene, CDR1 is KGHSH and CDR2 is LQKENI. CDR3 DNA sequence: TGTGCCAGCTCACCAGGTGAAGGGGGCGATGTGAATCAGCCCCAGCATTTT. Its translation is CASSPGEGGDVNQPQHF.

In DNA form, the CDR3 reads TGCAGCGTTGTGTGGGGGGCAATCCGGGACGACATCTACAATGAGCAGTTCTTC. Amino acids: CSVVWGAIRDDIYNEQFF. V and J are TRBV29-1 and TRBJ2-1; perhaps D is TRBD1 or TRBD2 (6 bases each). There are 18 residues in the CDR3. Germline V lookup: CDR1 SQVTM, CDR2 ANQGSEA. With 4 bases removed from V and 3 bases from J, the gap between germline ends came to 25 bases.

DNA of the CDR3: TGCGCCAGCAGCTTGGCCTTAGGTCGGGGGGATGAGCAGTTCTTC. This encodes CASSLALGRGDEQFF. The chain combines TRBV5-1 with TRBJ2-1, with 7 bases identical to TRBD2. This CDR3 contains 15 residues. The ends lost 0 bases at V and 8 bases at J; junction bases unmatched: 8. Germline V gives CDR1 SGHRS, CDR2 YFSETQ. Full variable domain (missing parts from reference TRBV5-1 and TRBJ2-1): KAGVTQTPRYLIKTRGQQVTLSCSPISGHRSVSWYQQTPGQGLQFLFEYFSETQRNKGNFPGRFSGRQFSNSRSEMNVSTLELGDSALYLCASSLALGRGDEQFFGPGTRLTVL.

The gene calls are TRBV28 and TRBJ2-1; 8 positions agree with TRBD2. There are 15 residues in the CDR3. From germline, CDR1 is MDHEN and CDR2 SYDVKM. Trimming removed 4 bases from V and 2 bases from J; junction bases left unmatched: 4. Here the CDR3 DNA reads TGTGCCAGCAGTTCTTTAGCGGGGACCTACAATGAGCAGTTCTTC. It yields the protein CASSSLAGTYNEQFF.

The chain has TRBV11-2 and TRBJ1-1, with D unclear. V was shortened by 1 base and J by 7 bases, with 13 bases between the two germline ends. This CDR3 contains 14 residues. The germline V gene encodes CDR1 SGHAT and CDR2 FQNNGV. The CDR3 sequence is CASSLGSGADEAFF. The DNA of the CDR3 is TGTGCCAGCAGCTTAGGGTCGGGCGCGGATGAAGCTTTCTTT.

The DNA for the CDR3 is TGTGCCAGCAGCCCGGGACAGTATAATTCACCCCTCCACTTT. Amino acid sequence: CASSPGQYNSPLHF. The rearrangement uses TRBV5-6 and TRBJ1-6; 7 bases agree with TRBD1. Trimming at V came to 4 bases and at J to 4 bases, leaving 2 bases not matched to a gene. This CDR3 is built from 14 residues. In germline, CDR1 is SGHDT, CDR2 YYEEEE. The variable domain in full, completed from reference TRBV5-6 and TRBJ1-6, reads DAGVTQSPTHLIKTRGQQVTLRCSPKSGHDTVSWYQQALGQGPQFIFQYYEEEERQRGNFPDRFSGHQFPNYSSELNVNALLLGDSALYLCASSPGQYNSPLHFGNGTRLTVT.

The rearrangement uses TRBV2 and TRBJ2-3, with 12 bases matching TRBD2. The junction had 4 bases not matched to a gene; V was cut back by 4 bases and J by 2 bases. CDR3 length equals 16 residues. In germline, CDR1 is SNHLY, CDR2 FYNNEI. The DNA for the CDR3 is TGTGCCAGCAGTGGTGGACTAGCGGGGCCCACAGATACGCAGTATTTT. This gives the protein CASSGGLAGPTDTQYF.

This clone was observed once. CDR3 bases: TGCGCCCCACCCCGCGGGAGTTACTACGAGCAGTACTTC. It yields the protein CAPPRGSYYEQYF. V gene TRBV10-1 combines with J gene TRBJ2-7; 7 bases are a match to TRBD2. V was pared by 11 bases and J by 3 bases, with 10 bases of the junction left unmatched. The CDR3 runs to 13 residues. Germline-derived CDR1 and CDR2 are WNHNN and SYGVQD (reference sequence).

The chain links TRBV6-1 to TRBJ2-1; no clear D gene. The CDR3 covers 14 residues. CDR1 is MNHNS and CDR2 is SASEGT in the germline V gene. V was trimmed by 6 bases and J by 7 bases, leaving 16 bases between them. For the CDR3, the DNA is TGTGCCAGCAGCTTAAGCTGGGCCTCAAATGAGCAGTTCTTC. It encodes CASSLSWASNEQFF.

The rearrangement uses TRBV5-8 and TRBJ1-3; the D is unclear. Germline assignment: CDR1 SGHTS and CDR2 YDEGEE. V was trimmed by 4 bases and J by 0 bases, leaving 11 bases between them. The CDR3 is 15 residues long. As DNA, the CDR3 is TGTGCCAGCAGCACACGGGTTTTCTCTGGAAACACCATATATTTT. Translated: CASSTRVFSGNTIYF.

The chain combines TRBV7-2 with TRBJ2-3; TRBD1 agrees at 9 bases. This CDR3 has 15 residues. The germline V gene encodes CDR1 SGHTA and CDR2 FQGNSA. The V gene end was trimmed by 5 bases and the J gene end by 4 bases; junction bases not matched to a gene: 7. The CDR3, as DNA: TGTGCCAGCAGCCTTCGACAGGGGGTAGCAGATACGCAGTATTTT. Its translation: CASSLRQGVADTQYF.

This rearrangement joins TRBV7-9 to TRBJ2-3, with 12 bases matching TRBD2. The germline V gene encodes CDR1 SEHNR and CDR2 FQNEAQ (reference sequence). This CDR3 has 13 residues. The ends lost 5 bases at V and 6 bases at J; junction bases unmatched: 0. CDR3 coding DNA: TGTGCCAGCAGCGGGACTAGCGGGGATACGCAGTATTTT. This translates into CASSGTSGDTQYF.

The rearrangement uses TRBV6-1 and TRBJ1-2; 7 bases line up with TRBD1. V gave up 3 bases and J gave up 2 bases; unmatched junction bases: 6. The CDR3 is 15 amino acids. Germline V gene data show CDR1 as MNHNS and CDR2 as SASEGT. CDR3 amino acids: CASSEGQPINYGYTF. The DNA of the CDR3 is TGTGCCAGCAGTGAGGGACAGCCTATAAACTATGGCTACACCTTC.

This clone was detected only once. The chain combines TRBV11-3 with TRBJ2-2, with 9 nucleotides matching TRBD2. The CDR3 is 18 residues long. After removal of 1 base from V and 3 bases from J, the junction contained 9 bases not matched to a gene. Germline V lookup: CDR1 SGHNT, CDR2 YENEEA. The CDR3, as DNA: TGTGCCAGCAGCTTAGGTCCAGCGGGGGGCGTGTACACCGGGGAGCTGTTTTTT. Its protein is CASSLGPAGGVYTGELFF.

In its sample, this clone was seen once. The chain has TRBV6-1 and TRBJ1-2; D possibly corresponds to TRBD1 (6 bases). CDR3 size: 16 residues. Germline values: CDR1 MNHNS, CDR2 SASEGT. Trimming shortened V by 2 bases and J by 2 bases, and 15 bases separated the two germline ends. CDR3 in DNA: TGTGCCAGCAGTGAAAGAGGGTCGGGACACAACTATGGCTACACCTTC. It encodes CASSERGSGHNYGYTF.

This chain links TRBV6-6 with TRBJ2-7; tentatively, D is TRBD1 (5 bases). Germline CDR1 is MNHNY and CDR2 is SVGAGI (reference sequence). The CDR3 sequence is 13 residues long. Trimming shortened V by 8 bases and J by 6 bases, and 17 bases separated the two germline ends. The DNA for the CDR3 is TGTGCCAGCGAAGGACAAGGCCCAACCGAGCAGTACTTC. This encodes CASEGQGPTEQYF.

V gene TRBV19 combines with J gene TRBJ2-1, with 8 bases lining up with TRBD2. The CDR3 extends over 16 amino acids. Germline CDR1 reads LNHDA; CDR2 reads SQIVND (reference sequence). J gave up 4 bases and V 1 base, and 6 bases lay outside the gene matches. The CDR3 reads CASSIAGGGTYNEQFF. CDR3 in DNA: TGTGCCAGTAGTATAGCCGGCGGGGGGACTTACAATGAGCAGTTCTTC.

The J gene is TRBJ1-5, the V gene TRBV7-9; 9 nucleotides agree with TRBD1. This CDR3 comprises 15 residues. V lost 4 bases and J lost 6; bases outside the gene matches: 7. CDR1 is SEHNR, CDR2 FQNEAQ, per germline (reference sequence). The DNA of the CDR3 is TGTGCCAGCAGCTCAGAAACAGGGGGCGTTCAGCCCCAGCATTTT. It codes for CASSSETGGVQPQHF.

The chain combines TRBV6-5 with TRBJ2-3, with D possibly matching TRBD2 (6 bases). The CDR3 consists of 16 residues. Per the germline V gene, CDR1 is MNHEY and CDR2 is SVGAGI. Trimming removed 0 bases at V and 1 base at J, with 11 bases between. CDR3 sequence: CASSYSGASGTDTQYF. The CDR3 nucleotides are TGTGCCAGCAGTTACTCAGGGGCTAGCGGCACAGATACGCAGTATTTT.

Comment on this clone: Other DNA sequences of this sample code for an identical CDR3. Written as DNA, the CDR3 is TGCAGCGTTGGGGGCGAAGGCTACACCTTC. Residues: CSVGGEGYTF. The chain uses TRBV29-1 and TRBJ1-2, with a weak D call TRBD1 (5 bases). This CDR3 is built from 10 residues. Germline V lookup: CDR1 SQVTM, CDR2 ANQGSEA. The V gene lost 4 bases and the J gene lost 8 bases, with 8 bases spanning the gap.

CDR3 amino acids: CASKGGTNAYEQYF. The CDR3 DNA follows: TGTGCCAGCAAAGGGGGGACAAATGCCTACGAGCAGTACTTC. The rearrangement uses TRBV6-6 and TRBJ2-7; the D gene could be TRBD1 or TRBD2 (6 bases each). From germline, CDR1 is MNHNY and CDR2 SVGAGI (reference sequence). The ends were cut back, 7 bases at V and 2 bases at J, with 15 bases in the middle. The CDR3 loop spans 14 amino acids.